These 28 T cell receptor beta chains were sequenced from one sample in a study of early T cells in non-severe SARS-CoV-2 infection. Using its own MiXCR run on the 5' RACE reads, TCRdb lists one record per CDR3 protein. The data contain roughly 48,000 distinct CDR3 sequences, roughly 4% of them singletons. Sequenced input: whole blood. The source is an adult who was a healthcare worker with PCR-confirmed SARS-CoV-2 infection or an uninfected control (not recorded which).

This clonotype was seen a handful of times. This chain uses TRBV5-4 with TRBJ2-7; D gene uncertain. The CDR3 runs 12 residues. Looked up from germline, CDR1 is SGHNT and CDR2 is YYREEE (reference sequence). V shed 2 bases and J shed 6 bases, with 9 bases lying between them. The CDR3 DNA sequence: TGTGCCAGCAGCTTTACGGGCGGCGAGCAGTACTTC. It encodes CASSFTGGEQYF. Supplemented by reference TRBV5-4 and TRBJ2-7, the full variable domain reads ETGVTQSPTHLIKTRGQQVTLRCSSQSGHNTVSWYQQALGQGPQFIFQYYREEENGRGNFPPRFSGLQFPNYSSELNVNALELDDSALYLCASSFTGGEQYFGPGTRLTVT.

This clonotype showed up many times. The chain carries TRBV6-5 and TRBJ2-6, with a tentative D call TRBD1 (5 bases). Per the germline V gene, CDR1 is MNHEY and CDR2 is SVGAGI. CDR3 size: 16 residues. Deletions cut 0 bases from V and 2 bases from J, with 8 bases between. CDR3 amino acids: CASSYSGQTGANVLTF. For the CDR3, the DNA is TGTGCCAGCAGTTACTCGGGGCAGACTGGGGCCAACGTCCTGACTTTC.

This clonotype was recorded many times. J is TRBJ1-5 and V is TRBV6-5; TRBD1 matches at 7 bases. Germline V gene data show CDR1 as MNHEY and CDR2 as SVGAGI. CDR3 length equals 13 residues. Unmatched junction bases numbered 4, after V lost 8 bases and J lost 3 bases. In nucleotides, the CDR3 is TGTGCCAGCGGGGACAGTTCCAATCAGCCCCAGCATTTT. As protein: CASGDSSNQPQHF.

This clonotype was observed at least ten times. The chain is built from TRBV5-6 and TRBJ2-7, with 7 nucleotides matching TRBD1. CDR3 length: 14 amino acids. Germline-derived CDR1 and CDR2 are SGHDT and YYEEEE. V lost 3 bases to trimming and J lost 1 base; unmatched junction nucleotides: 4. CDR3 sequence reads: CASSWTGPSYEQYF. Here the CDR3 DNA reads TGTGCCAGCAGCTGGACAGGTCCTTCCTACGAGCAGTACTTC.

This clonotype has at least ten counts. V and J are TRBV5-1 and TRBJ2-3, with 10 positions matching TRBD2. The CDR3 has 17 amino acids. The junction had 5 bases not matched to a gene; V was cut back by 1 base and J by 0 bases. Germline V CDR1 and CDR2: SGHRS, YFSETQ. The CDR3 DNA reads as TGCGCCAGCAGCTTGCCTAGCGGGGGTTCTAGCACAGATACGCAGTATTTT. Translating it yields CASSLPSGGSSTDTQYF.

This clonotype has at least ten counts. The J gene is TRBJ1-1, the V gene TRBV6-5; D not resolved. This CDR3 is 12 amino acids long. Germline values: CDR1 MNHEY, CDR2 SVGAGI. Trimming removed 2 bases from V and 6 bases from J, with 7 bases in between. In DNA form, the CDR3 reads TGTGCCAGCAGTTACCGGGGATCTGAAGCTTTCTTT. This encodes CASSYRGSEAFF.

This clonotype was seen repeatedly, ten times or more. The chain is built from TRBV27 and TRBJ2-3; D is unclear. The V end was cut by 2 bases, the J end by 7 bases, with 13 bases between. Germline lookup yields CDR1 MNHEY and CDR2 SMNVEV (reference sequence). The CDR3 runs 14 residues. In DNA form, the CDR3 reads TGTGCCAGCAGTTTAATGTCCGGATTTTATACGCAGTATTTT. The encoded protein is CASSLMSGFYTQYF.

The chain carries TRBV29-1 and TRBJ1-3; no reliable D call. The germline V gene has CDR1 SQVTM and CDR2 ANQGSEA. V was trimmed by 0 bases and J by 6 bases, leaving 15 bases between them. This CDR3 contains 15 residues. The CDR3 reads CSVEDPGPDENTIYF. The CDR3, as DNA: TGCAGCGTTGAAGATCCAGGTCCCGACGAAAACACCATATATTTT. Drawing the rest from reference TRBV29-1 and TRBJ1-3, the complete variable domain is SAVISQKPSRDICQRGTSLTIQCQVDSQVTMMFWYRQQPGQSLTLIATANQGSEATYESGFVIDKFPISRPNLTFSTLTVSNMSPEDSSIYLCSVEDPGPDENTIYFGEGSWLTVV.

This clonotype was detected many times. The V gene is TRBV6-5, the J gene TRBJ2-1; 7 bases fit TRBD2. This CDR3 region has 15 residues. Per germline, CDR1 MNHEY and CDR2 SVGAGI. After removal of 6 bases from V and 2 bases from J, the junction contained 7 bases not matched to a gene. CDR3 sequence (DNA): TGTGCCAGCAGGTTGGGCCGGGAGGCCTACAATGAGCAGTTCTTC. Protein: CASRLGREAYNEQFF.

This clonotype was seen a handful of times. The CDR3 sequence: CASSEAGENSYEQYF. DNA of the CDR3: TGCGCCAGCAGTGAGGCGGGAGAGAATTCCTACGAGCAGTACTTC. The rearrangement uses TRBV10-2 and TRBJ2-7, with 7 bases lining up with TRBD2. This CDR3 is built from 15 residues. V lost 2 bases and J lost 1; bases outside the gene matches: 5. CDR1 is WSHSY, CDR2 SAAADI, per germline.

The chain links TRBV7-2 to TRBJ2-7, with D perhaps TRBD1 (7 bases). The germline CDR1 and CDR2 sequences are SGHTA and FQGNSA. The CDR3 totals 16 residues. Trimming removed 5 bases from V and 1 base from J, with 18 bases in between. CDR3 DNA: TGTGCCAGCAGCCCTGCCGGAGGGGGCATTTCCTACGAGCAGTACTTC. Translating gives CASSPAGGGISYEQYF.

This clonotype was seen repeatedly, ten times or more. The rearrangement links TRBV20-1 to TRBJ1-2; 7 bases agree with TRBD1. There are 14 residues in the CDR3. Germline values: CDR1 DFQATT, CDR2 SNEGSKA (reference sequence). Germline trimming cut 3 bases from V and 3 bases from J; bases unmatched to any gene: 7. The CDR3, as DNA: TGCAGTGCTAGTCAAGGGGGCGCCGACTATGGCTACACCTTC. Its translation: CSASQGGADYGYTF.

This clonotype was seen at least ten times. The CDR3 sequence is CSASLGLAASTDTQYF. The CDR3 coding sequence is TGCAGTGCTAGTCTCGGACTAGCGGCTAGCACAGATACGCAGTATTTT. The V and J genes are TRBV20-1 and TRBJ2-3; TRBD2 aligns across 10 bases. V shed 3 bases, J shed 0 bases, and the junction held 6 bases outside the gene matches. From germline, CDR1 is DFQATT and CDR2 SNEGSKA (reference sequence). The CDR3 runs 16 residues.

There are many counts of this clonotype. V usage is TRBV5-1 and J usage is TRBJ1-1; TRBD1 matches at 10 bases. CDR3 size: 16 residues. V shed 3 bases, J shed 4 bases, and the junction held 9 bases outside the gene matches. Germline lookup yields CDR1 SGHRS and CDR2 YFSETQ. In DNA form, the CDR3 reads TGCGCCAGCAGCTCGGGACAGGGGACCTATCTCACTGAAGCTTTCTTT. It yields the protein CASSSGQGTYLTEAFF.

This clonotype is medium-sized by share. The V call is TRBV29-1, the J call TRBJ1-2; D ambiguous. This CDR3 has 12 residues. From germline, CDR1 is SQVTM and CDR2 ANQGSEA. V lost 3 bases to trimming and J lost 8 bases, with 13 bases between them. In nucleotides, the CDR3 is TGCAGCGTTGAGGGAATTATGGGCGGCTACACCTTC. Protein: CSVEGIMGGYTF.

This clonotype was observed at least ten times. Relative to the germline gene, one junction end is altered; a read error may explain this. CDR3 amino acids: CSAPLERSTGTQYF. The CDR3 nucleotides read TGCAGTGCTCCCCTAGAGAGGAGTACAGGTACGCAGTATTTT. This chain connects TRBV20-1 to TRBJ2-3, with D tentatively TRBD1 (5 bases). Germline loops: CDR1 DFQATT, CDR2 SNEGSKA (reference sequence). CDR3 length: 14 residues.

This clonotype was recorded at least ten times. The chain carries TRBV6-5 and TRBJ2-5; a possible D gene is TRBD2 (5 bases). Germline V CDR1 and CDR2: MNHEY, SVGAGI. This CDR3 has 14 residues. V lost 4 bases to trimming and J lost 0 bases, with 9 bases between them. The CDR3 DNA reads TGTGCCAGCAGTTTTGGGAGTTACCAAGAGACCCAGTACTTC. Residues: CASSFGSYQETQYF.

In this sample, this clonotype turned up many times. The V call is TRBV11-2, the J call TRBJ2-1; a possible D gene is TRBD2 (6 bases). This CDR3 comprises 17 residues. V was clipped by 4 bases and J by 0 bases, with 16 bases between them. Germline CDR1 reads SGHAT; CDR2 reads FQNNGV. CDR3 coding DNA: TGTGCCAGCAGCTCGTTCCCCTTAGCGGCCTCCTACAATGAGCAGTTCTTC. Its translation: CASSSFPLAASYNEQFF.

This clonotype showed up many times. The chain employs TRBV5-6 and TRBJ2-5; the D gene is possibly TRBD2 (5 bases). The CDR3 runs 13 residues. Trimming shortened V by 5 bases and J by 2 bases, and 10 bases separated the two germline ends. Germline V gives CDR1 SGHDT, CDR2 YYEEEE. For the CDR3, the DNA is TGTGCCAGCAGATTACTAGGTCAAGAGACCCAGTACTTC. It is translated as CASRLLGQETQYF.

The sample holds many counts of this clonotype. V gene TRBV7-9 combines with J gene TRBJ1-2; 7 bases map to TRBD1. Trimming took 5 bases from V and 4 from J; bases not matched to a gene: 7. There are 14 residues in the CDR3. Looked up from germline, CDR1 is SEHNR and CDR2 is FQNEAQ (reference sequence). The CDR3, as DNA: TGTGCCAGCAGCCCACCGGGACAGCCCTATGGCTACACCTTC. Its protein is CASSPPGQPYGYTF. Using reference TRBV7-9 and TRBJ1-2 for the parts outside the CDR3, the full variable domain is DTGVSQNPRHKITKRGQNVTFRCDPISEHNRLYWYRQTLGQGPEFLTYFQNEAQLEKSRLLSDRFSAERPKGSFSTLEIQRTEQGDSAMYLCASSPPGQPYGYTFGSGTRLTVV.

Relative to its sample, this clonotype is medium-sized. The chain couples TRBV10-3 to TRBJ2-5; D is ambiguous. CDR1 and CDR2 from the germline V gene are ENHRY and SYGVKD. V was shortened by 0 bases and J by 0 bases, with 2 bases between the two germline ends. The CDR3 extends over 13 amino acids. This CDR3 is CAISESNQETQYF. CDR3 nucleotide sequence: TGTGCCATCAGTGAGTCGAACCAAGAGACCCAGTACTTC.

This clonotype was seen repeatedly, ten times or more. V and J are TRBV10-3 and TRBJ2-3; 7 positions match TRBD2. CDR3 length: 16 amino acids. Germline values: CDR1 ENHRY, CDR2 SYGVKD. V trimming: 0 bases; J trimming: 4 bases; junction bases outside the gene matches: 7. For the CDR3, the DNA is TGTGCCATCAGTGAGTCGGGTGCGGGAGCTTCAGATACGCAGTATTTT. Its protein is CAISESGAGASDTQYF.

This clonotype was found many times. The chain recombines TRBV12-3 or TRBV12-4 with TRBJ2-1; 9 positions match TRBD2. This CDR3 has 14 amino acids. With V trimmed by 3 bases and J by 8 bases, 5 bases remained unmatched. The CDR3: CASSFMGLAYEQFF. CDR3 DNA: TGTGCCAGCAGTTTTATGGGACTAGCCTATGAGCAGTTCTTC.

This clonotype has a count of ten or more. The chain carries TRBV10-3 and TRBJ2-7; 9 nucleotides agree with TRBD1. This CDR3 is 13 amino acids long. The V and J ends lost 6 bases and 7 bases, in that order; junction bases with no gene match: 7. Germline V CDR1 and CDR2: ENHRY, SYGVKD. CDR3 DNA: TGTGCCATCAGCCGGGACAGGGCGGAGGAGCAGTACTTC. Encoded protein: CAISRDRAEEQYF.

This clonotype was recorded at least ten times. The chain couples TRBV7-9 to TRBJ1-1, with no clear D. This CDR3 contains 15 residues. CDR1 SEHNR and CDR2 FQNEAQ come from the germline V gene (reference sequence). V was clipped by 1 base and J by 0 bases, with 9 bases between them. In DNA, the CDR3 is TGTGCCAGCAGCTTAGAATTCGCCGTGAACACTGAAGCTTTCTTT. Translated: CASSLEFAVNTEAFF. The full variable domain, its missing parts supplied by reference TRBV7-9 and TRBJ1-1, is DTGVSQNPRHKITKRGQNVTFRCDPISEHNRLYWYRQTLGQGPEFLTYFQNEAQLEKSRLLSDRFSAERPKGSFSTLEIQRTEQGDSAMYLCASSLEFAVNTEAFFGQGTRLTVV.

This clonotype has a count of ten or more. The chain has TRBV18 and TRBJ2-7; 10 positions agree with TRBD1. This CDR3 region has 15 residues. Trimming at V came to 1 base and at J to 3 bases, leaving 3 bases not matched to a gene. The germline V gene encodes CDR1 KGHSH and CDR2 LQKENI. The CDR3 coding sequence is TGTGCCAGCTCACCACGGGACAGGGGTCTCTACGAGCAGTACTTC. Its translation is CASSPRDRGLYEQYF.

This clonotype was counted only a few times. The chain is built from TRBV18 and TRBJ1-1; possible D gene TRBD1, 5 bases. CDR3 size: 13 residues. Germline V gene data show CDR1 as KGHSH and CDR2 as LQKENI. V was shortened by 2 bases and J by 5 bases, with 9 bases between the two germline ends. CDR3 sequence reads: CASSPWGGTEAFF. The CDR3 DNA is TGTGCCAGCTCACCATGGGGGGGGACTGAAGCTTTCTTT.

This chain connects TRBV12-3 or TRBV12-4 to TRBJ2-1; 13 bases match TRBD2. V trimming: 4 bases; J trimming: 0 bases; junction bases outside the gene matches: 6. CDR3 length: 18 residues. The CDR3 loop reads CASSSTRTSGSSYNEQFF. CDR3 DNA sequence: TGTGCCAGCAGTTCGACGAGGACTAGCGGGAGCTCCTACAATGAGCAGTTCTTC.